This entry features one T cell receptor beta chain sequence. Its antigen is undetermined. This CDR3 has 17 residues. Germline V gene lookup returns CDR1 SGHNT and CDR2 YYREEE (reference sequence). V was shortened by 0 bases and J by 1 base, with 11 bases between the two germline ends. The entry originates in a study of cytomegalovirus exposure and HLA in healthy donors. Findings and caveats of the study: A later analysis showed HLA-associated TCR beta chains outstripping equally common others in clonal expansion.

The PCR employed 60 Vbeta primers together with 13 Jbeta primers. TCRdb's table, derived via immunoSEQ multiplex PCR, lists solely in-frame clones and lacks some. In the table there are under 170,000 clones, approximately 85% of which are singletons. The specimen was PBMCs. The chain links TRBV5-4 to TRBJ2-6; possibly TRBD1 for D (6 bases). The receptor was derived from a man in his fifties in good health and CMV-seropositive. In DNA, the CDR3 is TGTGCCAGCAGCTTGGCCCTAACAGGGTCTGGGGCCAACGTCCTGACTTTC. Protein product: CASSLALTGSGANVLTF.